Following are 14 T cell receptor beta chains from one sample sequenced in a study of regulatory T cells in long-lasting Graves disease. Arm-PCR of CDR3 regions and iRepertoire HTBI primers were used to build TCR beta libraries. TCRdb fed the multiplex PCR reads into MiXCR, producing one record per CDR3 protein. The data contain hundreds of thousands of distinct CDR3 sequences, around 32% of them singletons. Stated time point: persistent/refractory GD, antithyroid drugs over 5 years with positive TRAb. The TCR library was prepared using RNA isolated from PBMCs. The starting material was peripheral blood mononuclear cells (PBMCs), obtained when the disease was refractory, from a patient treated with antithyroid drugs. The receptors derive from a female donor with Graves disease.

The CDR3 DNA reads TGTGCCTGGCGGAGGGGGGATTGGAACACTGAAGCTTTCTTT. Translating it yields CAWRRGDWNTEAFF. The V gene is TRBV30, the J gene TRBJ1-1, with D maybe TRBD1 (6 bases). Germline CDR1 and CDR2: GTSNPN and SVGIG (reference sequence). The CDR3 is 14 amino acids. Trimming took 5 bases from V and 1 from J, leaving 14 bases between them. The full variable domain, rest sourced from reference TRBV30 and TRBJ1-1, is SQTIHQWPATLVQPVGSPLSLECTVEGTSNPNLYWYRQAAGRGLQLLFYSVGIGQISSEVPQNLSASRPQDRQFILSSKKLLLSDSGFYLCAWRRGDWNTEAFFGQGTRLTVV.

The rearrangement links TRBV10-3 to TRBJ1-1; 8 bases line up with TRBD1. Unmatched junction bases numbered 2, after V lost 7 bases and J lost 1 base. The CDR3 sequence is 13 residues long. CDR1 ENHRY and CDR2 SYGVKD come from the germline V gene. CDR3 residues: CAITDRGNTEAFF. The CDR3, as DNA: TGTGCCATCACCGACAGGGGGAACACTGAAGCTTTCTTT.

A remark on this clonotype: This could be a read error, since a much larger clone is one nucleotide away. The chain uses TRBV11-2 and TRBJ1-1; tentative D call: TRBD1 (5 bases). Trimming pared 7 bases from V and 6 bases from J, leaving 21 bases between. This CDR3 is built from 15 residues. The germline V gene encodes CDR1 SGHAT and CDR2 FQNNGV. The CDR3 spells CASNVGRGWDAEAFF. In DNA form, the CDR3 reads TGTGCCAGCAATGTCGGGAGGGGATGGGACGCTGAAGCTTTCTTT. Supplemented by reference TRBV11-2 and TRBJ1-1, the full variable domain reads EAGVAQSPRYKIIEKRQSVAFWCNPISGHATLYWYQQILGQGPKLLIQFQNNGVVDDSQLPKDRFSAERLKGVDSTLKIQPAKLEDSAVYLCASNVGRGWDAEAFFGQGTRLTVV.

CDR3 coding DNA: TGTGCCAGCAGGCCACGAATCGGGAGGCCCAGACAAGAGACCCAGTACTTC. Protein product: CASRPRIGRPRQETQYF. The V call is TRBV28, the J call TRBJ2-5; 7 bases map to TRBD2. This CDR3 region has 17 residues. Looked up from germline, CDR1 is MDHEN and CDR2 is SYDVKM. Unmatched junction bases numbered 15, after V lost 6 bases and J lost 2 bases. The full variable domain, completed using reference TRBV28 and TRBJ2-5, is DVKVTQSSRYLVKRTGEKVFLECVQDMDHENMFWYRQDPGLGLRLIYFSYDVKMKEKGDIPEGYSVSREKKERFSLILESASTNQTSMYLCASRPRIGRPRQETQYFGPGTRLLVL.

Only a few counts were recorded for this clonotype. The rearrangement links TRBV15 to TRBJ2-7; D perhaps matches TRBD2 (5 bases). Germline V gives CDR1 LNHNV, CDR2 YYDKDF (reference sequence). V dropped 3 bases and J dropped 0 bases, with 12 bases sitting between them. The CDR3 totals 15 residues. As DNA, the CDR3 is TGTGCCACCAGCAGTCAGCGGAAGAGCTCCTACGAGCAGTACTTC. Amino acid sequence: CATSSQRKSSYEQYF.

This clonotype was counted ten times or more. The genes are TRBV27 and TRBJ2-7; 9 nucleotides match TRBD2. The junction had 4 bases not matched to a gene; V was cut back by 6 bases and J by 7 bases. This CDR3 is 12 amino acids long. The germline gives CDR1 MNHEY, CDR2 SMNVEV (reference sequence). CDR3 in amino acids: CASRTSGWEQYF. The CDR3 nucleotides are TGTGCCAGCAGGACTAGCGGTTGGGAGCAGTACTTC.

A few counts support this clonotype. This chain connects TRBV7-8 to TRBJ1-1, with TRBD1 matching over 7 bases. The germline gives CDR1 SGHVS, CDR2 FQNEAQ. V trimming: 5 bases; J trimming: 0 bases; junction bases outside the gene matches: 9. The CDR3 totals 16 residues. CDR3 sequence reads: CASSPQGFHMNTEAFF. DNA of the CDR3: TGTGCCAGCAGCCCACAGGGGTTTCACATGAACACTGAAGCTTTCTTT.

This clonotype has a count of ten or more. V and J are TRBV2 and TRBJ2-7; the D gene is possibly TRBD1 (6 bases). Germline V CDR1 and CDR2: SNHLY, FYNNEI. The V end was cut by 9 bases, the J end by 1 base, with 7 bases between. This CDR3 is built from 11 residues. For the CDR3, the DNA is TGTGCCAGACAGGGTTCCTACGAGCAGTACTTC. This translates into CARQGSYEQYF.

The chain employs TRBV6-2 or TRBV6-3 and TRBJ1-4; D gene ambiguous. CDR3 length: 13 residues. The germline CDR1 and CDR2 sequences are MNHEY and SVGEGT. With 5 bases removed from V and 7 bases from J, the gap between germline ends came to 11 bases. This CDR3 is CASSNRPGEKLFF. Here the CDR3 DNA reads TGTGCCAGCAGTAACCGACCAGGTGAAAAACTGTTTTTT.

This chain links TRBV7-2 with TRBJ1-4; TRBD1 is a possible D gene (5 bases). Per the germline V gene, CDR1 is SGHTA and CDR2 is FQGNSA. V was clipped by 1 base and J by 1 base, with 10 bases between them. The CDR3 extends over 16 amino acids. The CDR3 DNA sequence: TGTGCCAGCAGCTTAGATGGGGGACGAACTAATGAAAAACTGTTTTTT. It specifies CASSLDGGRTNEKLFF. Full variable domain (missing parts from reference TRBV7-2 and TRBJ1-4): GAGVSQSPSNKVTEKGKDVELRCDPISGHTALYWYRQSLGQGLEFLIYFQGNSAPDKSGLPSDRFSAERTGGSVSTLTIQRTQQEDSAVYLCASSLDGGRTNEKLFFGSGTQLSVL.

This clonotype was seen more than once but under ten times. V usage is TRBV7-2 and J usage is TRBJ1-3; D not certain. CDR1 and CDR2 from the germline V gene are SGHTA and FQGNSA. There are 15 residues in the CDR3. V was pared by 3 bases and J by 2 bases, with 11 bases between. This CDR3 is CASSLIQIAGNTIYF. CDR3 nucleotides: TGTGCCAGCAGCTTGATCCAGATAGCTGGAAACACCATATATTTT.

At least ten counts were recorded for this clonotype. The CDR3 nucleotides read TGTGCCAGCAGTCAACTAGGGAAGATAAATGAAAAACTGTTTTTT. It codes for CASSQLGKINEKLFF. This chain links TRBV2 with TRBJ1-4; D is uncertain. The CDR3 spans 15 residues. CDR1 is SNHLY and CDR2 is FYNNEI in the germline V gene. Trimming shortened V by 5 bases and J by 5 bases, and 15 bases separated the two germline ends.

The table lists this clonotype with a count of one. The chain is built from TRBV14 and TRBJ1-2; D is unresolved. The ends were cut back, 1 base at V and 5 bases at J, with 8 bases in the middle. The germline V gene has CDR1 SGHDN and CDR2 FVKESK. This CDR3 is 13 amino acids long. The CDR3 loop is CASSQGAAYGYTF. DNA of the CDR3: TGTGCCAGCAGCCAAGGGGCAGCATATGGCTACACCTTC.

The rearrangement links TRBV3-1 to TRBJ1-2; tentatively, D is TRBD1 (6 bases). The CDR3 length is 18 residues. Trimming removed 0 bases at V and 7 bases at J, with 24 bases between. The germline V gene has CDR1 LGHDT and CDR2 YNNKEL (reference sequence). The CDR3 DNA sequence: TGTGCCAGCAGCCAAGATCTAGTTATGGGACACAAATCCTCTGGCTACACCTTC. It encodes CASSQDLVMGHKSSGYTF.